Sequencing of this TCR beta chain was carried out in a study of radiotherapy plus CTLA-4 blockade in lung cancer listed by TCRdb under 2018. Describing the broader study: Among enrolled patients, approximately 17% had an objective response and approximately 30% reached disease control.

V is shortened by 3 bases, J by 4 bases, and the region joining them spans 13 bases. Inclusive of the bounding cysteine and phenylalanine, the CDR3 is 14 residues long. Of all the DNA, just the CDR3 is kept, 42 bases in frame from base 1. The germline V gene (reference sequence) yields LNHDA for CDR1 and SQIVND for CDR2. Overall study outcomes, separate from this receptor: The strongest predictors of response, as reported, were early dynamic changes in blood T cell clones along with a rise in serum interferon-beta after radiation. After treatment with radiotherapy and ipilimumab, TCR clones that originated in tumors expanded in peripheral blood.

About this clone: No cognate antigen has been identified for it. Base qualities are not provided; no much larger clone lies one nucleotide away.

The library was built by means of the immunoSEQ multiplex PCR assay. Sourced from immuneACCESS, this table was stored by TCRdb with only in-frame sequences that have V and J called. A share of the clones is absent; for the studies checked, an unresolved V gene accounts for under half, and the remainder has no known explanation. In this sample the table shows about 82,000 clones, 72% of which occur a single time. The ten largest clones add up to roughly 13% of the sample. In this study, focal radiation therapy paired with CTLA-4 blockade (ipilimumab) was tested in patients who had chemo-refractory metastatic non-small-cell lung cancer.

The chain links TRBV19 with TRBJ2-7; the D gene cannot be named for sure. This sequence was found in a human donor with non-small cell lung cancer that progressed on radiotherapy plus ipilimumab. Source: peripheral blood, taken from a patient treated with radiotherapy plus ipilimumab. The CDR3 reads CASSIGVFIYEQYF. Here is the DNA: TGTGCCAGTAGTATTGGTGTCTTTATATACGAGCAGTACTTC.